A single sample is the source of the 29 T cell receptor beta chains below, sequenced in a study of blood T cells in healthy people across ages. PCR was performed a second time for roughly 7 to 11 cycles using a sample-barcoded 5' primer and a J-beta primer mix. TCRdb reprocessed the 5' RACE reads via MiXCR and lists one record per CDR3 protein. Of about 1,800,000 distinct CDR3 sequences in the sample, approximately 30% were seen once. The specimen sequenced was blood. Receptor source: a woman in her 30s in good health.

This chain uses TRBV5-4 with TRBJ2-1, with TRBD2 matching over 8 bases. V was pared by 4 bases and J by 2 bases, with 5 bases of the junction left unmatched. The CDR3 has 15 residues. The germline CDR1 and CDR2 sequences are SGHNT and YYREEE (reference sequence). The CDR3 is CASSRSGIPYNEQFF. The CDR3 DNA reads TGTGCCAGCAGCCGTAGCGGGATCCCCTACAATGAGCAGTTCTTC. Drawing the rest from reference TRBV5-4 and TRBJ2-1, the complete variable domain is ETGVTQSPTHLIKTRGQQVTLRCSSQSGHNTVSWYQQALGQGPQFIFQYYREEENGRGNFPPRFSGLQFPNYSSELNVNALELDDSALYLCASSRSGIPYNEQFFGPGTRLTVL.

This clonotype was observed a single time. A much bigger clone sits one base away, suggesting this may be a read error. This chain joins TRBV10-3 and TRBJ2-3; D is uncertain. The CDR3 is made up of 13 amino acids. V shed 8 bases and J shed 10 bases, with 19 bases lying between them. Germline V gene data show CDR1 as ENHRY and CDR2 as SYGVKD. The CDR3 region is CAIFRPQEDAQYF. For the CDR3, the DNA is TGTGCCATCTTCAGACCACAAGAGGATGCGCAGTATTTT.

Only a few counts were recorded for this clonotype. One end of the junction does not line up with germline, which may come from a read error. The chain employs TRBV29-1 and TRBJ2-4, with no clear D. The DNA end favors TRBJ2-5, so the J call may be wrong. Germline assignment: CDR1 SQVTM and CDR2 ANQGSEA. There are 11 residues in the CDR3. CDR3 protein: CSVAEQGTQYF. In nucleotides, the CDR3 is TGCAGCGTGGCGGAACAAGGGACCCAGTACTTC.

This clonotype was seen more than once but under ten times. This chain joins TRBV3-1 and TRBJ2-3; perhaps TRBD2 as D (6 bases). Germline V gene lookup returns CDR1 LGHDT and CDR2 YNNKEL (reference sequence). V shed 1 base and J shed 4 bases, with 18 bases lying between them. This CDR3 region has 17 residues. CDR3 sequence (DNA): TGTGCCAGCAGCCAAGGGACTATCAAAAGGTTACCAGATACGCAGTATTTT. This translates into CASSQGTIKRLPDTQYF.

There are many counts of this clonotype. The J gene is TRBJ2-4, the V gene TRBV20-1, with a tentative D call TRBD1 (5 bases). The CDR3 totals 13 residues. The germline V and J ends were trimmed by 1 base and 4 bases, with 8 bases remaining between them. From germline, CDR1 is DFQATT and CDR2 SNEGSKA (reference sequence). CDR3 sequence (DNA): TGCAGTGCTAGAGTGCCAGGGAAAAACATTCAGTACTTC. It encodes CSARVPGKNIQYF.

V and J are TRBV6-1 and TRBJ1-3; D gene unclear. Looked up from germline, CDR1 is MNHNS and CDR2 is SASEGT. The V end lost 6 bases, the J end lost 5 bases, and 20 bases lay between the germline ends. CDR3 length: 16 residues. CDR3: CASSAHLSDLRNTIYF. The CDR3 bases are TGTGCCAGCAGCGCCCACCTTTCAGACTTAAGAAACACCATATATTTT.

Remarks on this clonotype: A read error may explain this, as a much larger clone is one base away. The chain combines TRBV20-1 with TRBJ2-7; possibly TRBD1 for D (6 bases). The CDR3 is 14 residues long. Germline V gene sequence: CDR1 DFQATT, CDR2 SNEGSKA (reference sequence). CDR3 in DNA: TGCAGTGCTGGAGGACGAACAGGGTCCTACGAGCGGTACTTC. It yields the protein CSAGGRTGSYERYF.

There are a few counts of this clonotype. Sequence at one end of the junction differs from germline and may be a read error. The chain recombines TRBV6-4 with TRBJ2-5, with D possibly matching TRBD2 (6 bases). Germline V gene sequence: CDR1 MRHNA, CDR2 SNTAGT. The CDR3 has 14 amino acids. In DNA form, the CDR3 reads TGTACCAGCAGCAATGTAGGGGAGGAAGAGACCCAGTACTTC. Encoded protein: CTSSNVGEEETQYF.

In its sample, this clonotype was seen many times. This chain connects TRBV28 to TRBJ2-3; D is uncertain. The V gene lost 6 bases and the J gene lost 6 bases, with 7 bases spanning the gap. The CDR3 has 11 residues. Germline V lookup: CDR1 MDHEN, CDR2 SYDVKM. The CDR3 here is CASSTEDTQYF. The CDR3 DNA follows: TGTGCCAGCAGCACGGAGGATACGCAGTATTTT.

This clonotype was counted only a few times. The chain has TRBV6-5 and TRBJ2-1; TRBD1 aligns across 7 bases. V lost 4 bases and J lost 1; bases outside the gene matches: 10. CDR3 length: 17 amino acids. Germline CDR1 is MNHEY and CDR2 is SVGAGI. CDR3 in DNA: TGTGCCAGCAGTTCGGGACAGCCCCTTGGGTCCTACAATGAGCAGTTCTTC. It is translated as CASSSGQPLGSYNEQFF.

This clonotype was recorded many times. The V gene is TRBV15, the J gene TRBJ2-7, with 8 bases identical to TRBD1. The CDR3 extends over 13 amino acids. Germline V gives CDR1 LNHNV, CDR2 YYDKDF (reference sequence). The V and J ends lost 6 bases and 7 bases, in that order; junction bases with no gene match: 8. CDR3 sequence: CATREQGVWEQYF. CDR3 in DNA: TGTGCCACCAGGGAACAGGGGGTATGGGAGCAGTACTTC.

This clonotype has just a few counts. The chain uses TRBV6-5 and TRBJ1-1; 9 bases are a match to TRBD1. The trim removed 6 bases at V and 6 bases at J, leaving 5 bases unmatched. CDR3 length: 13 amino acids. CDR1 is MNHEY, CDR2 SVGAGI, per germline. The CDR3 region has the DNA TGTGCCAGCAGGATGGACAGGGGACCTGAAGCTTTCTTT. Amino acid sequence: CASRMDRGPEAFF.

The chain has TRBV7-3 and TRBJ2-5; TRBD2 might be the D (6 bases). Trimming cost V 2 bases and J 4 bases, with 17 bases left between them. Germline-derived CDR1 and CDR2 are SGHTA and FQGTGA. The CDR3 spans 16 residues. The CDR3 sequence is CASSLAGTSYRETQYF. In nucleotides, the CDR3 is TGTGCCAGCAGCTTAGCCGGGACTTCGTATCGAGAGACCCAGTACTTC.

This clonotype was detected only a few times. The V and J genes are TRBV21-1 and TRBJ2-1. TRBV21-1 is listed as a pseudogene. This CDR3 has 16 amino acids. CDR3: CASSKAGIGSYNEQFF. In nucleotides, the CDR3 is TGTGCCAGCAGCAAAGCGGGCATTGGGTCCTACAATGAGCAGTTCTTC.

To note about this clonotype: A much larger clone lies one base from this, so it may be a read error. The chain employs TRBV10-3 and TRBJ2-1, with 12 bases matching TRBD1. Germline V CDR1 and CDR2: ENHRY, SYGVKD. This CDR3 spans 15 amino acids. CDR3 region: CAISSGTGGLNGQFF. The CDR3 coding sequence is TGTGCCATCAGTTCCGGGACAGGGGGCTTAAATGGGCAGTTCTTC.

This clonotype has only a few counts. The chain recombines TRBV7-3 with TRBJ2-6, with D possibly TRBD2 on 6 matching bases. CDR3 size: 15 residues. CDR1 and CDR2 (germline): SGHTA, FQGTGA. V shed 6 bases and J shed 0 bases, with 9 bases lying between them. The chain's CDR3 is CASRRGSSGANVLTF. The CDR3 nucleotides are TGTGCCAGCAGGCGGGGAAGCTCTGGGGCCAACGTCCTGACTTTC.

The table lists this clonotype with many counts. The chain uses TRBV6-4 and TRBJ2-1; 8 bases match TRBD2. CDR1 is MRHNA and CDR2 is SNTAGT in the germline V gene. The CDR3 spans 19 residues. The V gene end was trimmed by 0 bases and the J gene end by 2 bases; junction bases not matched to a gene: 12. The CDR3 DNA reads as TGTGCCAGCAGTGACTCGAATCGGGTCGGCGGGGGGCCCTACAATGAGCAGTTCTTC. Encoded protein: CASSDSNRVGGGPYNEQFF.

This clonotype was detected many times. The chain combines TRBV20-1 with TRBJ2-1; 10 nucleotides match TRBD2. CDR1 DFQATT and CDR2 SNEGSKA come from the germline V gene (reference sequence). The CDR3 is 14 residues long. Trimming took 2 bases from V and 9 from J; bases not matched to a gene: 7. In nucleotides, the CDR3 is TGCAGTGCTAGAACGTCTAGCGGGAGTTTTGAGCAGTTCTTC. The encoded protein is CSARTSSGSFEQFF.

A few counts support this clonotype. The V call is TRBV29-1, the J call TRBJ2-7, with TRBD1 as a possible D gene (6 bases). Trimming shortened V by 4 bases and J by 0 bases, and 13 bases separated the two germline ends. This CDR3 comprises 14 residues. Germline CDR1 reads SQVTM; CDR2 reads ANQGSEA. The CDR3 is CSVASGTFSYEQYF. In DNA form, the CDR3 reads TGCAGCGTTGCATCGGGGACATTCTCCTACGAGCAGTACTTC.

The chain is built from TRBV30 and TRBJ2-1; tentative D call: TRBD2 (6 bases). This CDR3 region has 16 residues. V lost 2 bases and J 12 bases, leaving 26 bases between the germline ends. Per the germline V gene, CDR1 is GTSNPN and CDR2 is SVGIG (reference sequence). Here the CDR3 reads CAWSLTGTGDWNRQFF. CDR3 coding DNA: TGTGCCTGGAGTTTAACGGGGACGGGAGATTGGAATCGGCAGTTCTTC.

This clonotype was detected many times. J is TRBJ1-2 and V is TRBV10-3; no clear D gene. The germline V gene has CDR1 ENHRY and CDR2 SYGVKD. This CDR3 region has 14 residues. The V end lost 3 bases, the J end lost 3 bases, and 11 bases lay between the germline ends. CDR3 nucleotide sequence: TGTGCCATCAGTGATGGAGACCTGCACTATGGCTACACCTTC. It translates to CAISDGDLHYGYTF.

This clonotype was detected a few times. The CDR3 sequence: CATSWGLNEKLFF. CDR3 coding DNA: TGTGCCACCTCATGGGGTTTAAATGAAAAACTGTTTTTT. The rearrangement joins TRBV2 to TRBJ1-4; D remains ambiguous. The CDR3 is made up of 13 amino acids. CDR1 is SNHLY and CDR2 is FYNNEI in the germline V gene. The V end was cut by 10 bases, the J end by 5 bases, with 14 bases between. The full variable domain, rest sourced from reference TRBV2 and TRBJ1-4, is EPEVTQTPSHQVTQMGQEVILRCVPISNHLYFYWYRQILGQKVEFLVSFYNNEISEKSEIFDDQFSVERPDGSNFTLKIRSTKLEDSAMYFCATSWGLNEKLFFGSGTQLSVL.

At least ten counts were recorded for this clonotype. The chain couples TRBV12-3 or TRBV12-4 to TRBJ1-4; D unresolved. Trimming took 6 bases from V and 4 from J, leaving 9 bases between them. The CDR3 has 13 residues. This chain's CDR3 is CASSRRRNEKLFF. DNA for the CDR3: TGTGCCAGCAGCCGTCGACGTAATGAAAAACTGTTTTTT.

This clonotype has at least ten counts. This rearrangement joins TRBV11-2 to TRBJ2-7; D gene uncertain. Deletions cut 5 bases from V and 3 bases from J, with 8 bases between. Germline V CDR1 and CDR2: SGHAT, FQNNGV. The CDR3 spans 12 residues. This CDR3 reads CASSGRNYEQYF. The CDR3 region has the DNA TGTGCCAGCAGCGGACGGAACTACGAGCAGTACTTC.

This clonotype was found many times. The CDR3 DNA follows: TGTGCCAGCAGCTTGGGGACCCTCAACGTCCTGACTTTC. It specifies CASSLGTLNVLTF. The chain has TRBV7-9 and TRBJ2-6, with D tentatively TRBD1 or TRBD2 (5 bases each). The CDR3 covers 13 residues. In germline, CDR1 is SEHNR, CDR2 FQNEAQ (reference sequence). Trimming shortened V by 3 bases and J by 9 bases, and 9 bases separated the two germline ends. The full variable domain, its missing parts supplied by reference TRBV7-9 and TRBJ2-6, is DTGVSQNPRHKITKRGQNVTFRCDPISEHNRLYWYRQTLGQGPEFLTYFQNEAQLEKSRLLSDRFSAERPKGSFSTLEIQRTEQGDSAMYLCASSLGTLNVLTFGAGSRLTVL.

This chain connects TRBV9 to TRBJ2-5, with D possibly being TRBD1 (7 bases). Germline CDR1 and CDR2: SGDLS and YYNGEE. The CDR3 is 16 amino acids. V was cut by 2 bases and J by 2 bases, with 16 bases left in between. In nucleotides, the CDR3 is TGTGCCAGCAGCGTCCTCGGAGGGGGCGGTCAAGAGACCCAGTACTTC. Protein: CASSVLGGGGQETQYF.

This chain uses TRBV19 with TRBJ1-4; maybe TRBD1 (5 bases). Germline assignment: CDR1 LNHDA and CDR2 SQIVND (reference sequence). The CDR3 covers 15 residues. Trimming cost V 3 bases and J 7 bases, with 15 bases left between them. The CDR3 spells CASSIRGVDGEKLFF. As DNA, the CDR3 is TGTGCCAGTAGTATTCGAGGGGTAGATGGTGAAAAACTGTTTTTT.

The chain has TRBV7-2 and TRBJ2-7; D might be TRBD1 or TRBD2, each matching 7 bases. From germline, CDR1 is SGHTA and CDR2 FQGNSA. With 4 bases removed from V and 2 bases from J, the gap between germline ends came to 15 bases. This CDR3 region has 15 residues. CDR3 in amino acids: CASSYSGTETYEQYF. The CDR3 coding sequence is TGTGCCAGCAGCTACAGCGGGACAGAGACCTACGAGCAGTACTTC.

This clonotype has more than one count but fewer than ten. The gene calls are TRBV4-1 and TRBJ2-5; 8 bases are a match to TRBD2. Germline lookup yields CDR1 MGHRA and CDR2 YSYEKL. V lost 4 bases to trimming and J lost 6 bases; unmatched junction nucleotides: 10. This CDR3 region has 15 residues. CDR3 sequence reads: CASSLLTGGLKTQYF. CDR3 in DNA: TGCGCCAGCAGCCTTCTTACGGGGGGGCTAAAGACCCAGTACTTC.